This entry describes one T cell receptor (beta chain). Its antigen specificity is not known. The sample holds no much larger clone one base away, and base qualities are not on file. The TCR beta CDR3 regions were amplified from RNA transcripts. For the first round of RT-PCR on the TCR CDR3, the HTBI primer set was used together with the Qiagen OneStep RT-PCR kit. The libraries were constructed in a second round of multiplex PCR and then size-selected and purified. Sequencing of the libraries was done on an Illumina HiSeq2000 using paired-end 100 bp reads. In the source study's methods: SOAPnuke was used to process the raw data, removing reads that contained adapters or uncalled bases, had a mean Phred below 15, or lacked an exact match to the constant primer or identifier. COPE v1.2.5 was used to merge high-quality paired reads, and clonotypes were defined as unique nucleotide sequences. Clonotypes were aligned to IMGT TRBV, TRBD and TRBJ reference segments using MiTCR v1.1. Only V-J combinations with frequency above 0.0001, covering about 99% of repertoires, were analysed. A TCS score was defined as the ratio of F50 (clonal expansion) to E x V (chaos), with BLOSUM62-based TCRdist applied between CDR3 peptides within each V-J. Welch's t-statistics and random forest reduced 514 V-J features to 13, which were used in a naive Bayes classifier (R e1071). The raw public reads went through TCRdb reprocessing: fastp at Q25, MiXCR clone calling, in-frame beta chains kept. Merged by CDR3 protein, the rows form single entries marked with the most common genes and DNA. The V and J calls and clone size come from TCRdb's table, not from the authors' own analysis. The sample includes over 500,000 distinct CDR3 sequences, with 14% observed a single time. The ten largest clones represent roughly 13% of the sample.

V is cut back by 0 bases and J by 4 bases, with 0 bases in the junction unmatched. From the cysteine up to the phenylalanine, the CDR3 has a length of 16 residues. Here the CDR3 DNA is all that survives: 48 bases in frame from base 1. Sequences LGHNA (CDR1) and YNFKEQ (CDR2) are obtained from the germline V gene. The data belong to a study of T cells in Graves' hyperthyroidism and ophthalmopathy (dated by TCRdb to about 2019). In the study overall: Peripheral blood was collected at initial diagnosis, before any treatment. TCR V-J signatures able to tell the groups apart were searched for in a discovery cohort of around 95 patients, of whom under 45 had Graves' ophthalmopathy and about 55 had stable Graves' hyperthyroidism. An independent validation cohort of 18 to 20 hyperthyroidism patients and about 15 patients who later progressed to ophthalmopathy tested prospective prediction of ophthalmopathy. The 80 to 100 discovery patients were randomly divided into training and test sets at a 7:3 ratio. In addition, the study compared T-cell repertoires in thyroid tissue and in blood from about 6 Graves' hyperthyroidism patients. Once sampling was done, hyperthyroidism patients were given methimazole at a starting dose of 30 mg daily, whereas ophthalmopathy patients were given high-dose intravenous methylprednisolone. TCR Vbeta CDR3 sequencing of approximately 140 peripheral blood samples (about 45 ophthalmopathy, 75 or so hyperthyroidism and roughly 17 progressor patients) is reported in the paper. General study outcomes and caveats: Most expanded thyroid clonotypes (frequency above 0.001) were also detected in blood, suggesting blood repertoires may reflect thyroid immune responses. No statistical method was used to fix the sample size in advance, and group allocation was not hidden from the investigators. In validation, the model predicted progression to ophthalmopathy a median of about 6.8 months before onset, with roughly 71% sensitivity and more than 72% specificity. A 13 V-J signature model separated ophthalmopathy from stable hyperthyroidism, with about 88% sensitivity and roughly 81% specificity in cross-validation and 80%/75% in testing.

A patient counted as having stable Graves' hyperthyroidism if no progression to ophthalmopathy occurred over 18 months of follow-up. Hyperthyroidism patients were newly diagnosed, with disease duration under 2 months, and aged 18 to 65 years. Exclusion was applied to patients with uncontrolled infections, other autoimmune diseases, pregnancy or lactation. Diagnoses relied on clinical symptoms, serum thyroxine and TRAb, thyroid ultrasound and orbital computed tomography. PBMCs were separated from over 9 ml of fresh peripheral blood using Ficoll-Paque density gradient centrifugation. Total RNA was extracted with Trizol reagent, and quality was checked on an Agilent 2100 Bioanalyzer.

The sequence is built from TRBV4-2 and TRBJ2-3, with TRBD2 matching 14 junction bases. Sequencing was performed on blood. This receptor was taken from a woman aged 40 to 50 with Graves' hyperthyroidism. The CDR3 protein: CASSQEGLAGADTQYF. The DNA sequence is TGTGCCAGCAGCCAAGAGGGACTAGCGGGAGCAGATACGCAGTATTTT.